This T cell receptor beta chain emerged from a study of shared clonotypes between healthy human individuals. Assay: immunoSEQ multiplex PCR; the TCRdb copy retains only in-frame clones and omits some. Of some 2.4 million clones in the sample, over 85% were seen once. Notes on this clone: Its ends do not fully match the called genes, so a read error is possible.

Material: naive CD4+ T cells from PBMCs. Sample subset: CD45RA+ positively selected. The TCR originated in a man younger than 35 in good health. Some clones in this sample may be carry-over from other donors' samples.

In DNA, the CDR3 is TGCAGCGTTGCCCCTATGTGGCTGATGGGGAACCCCGGGGAGCTGTTTTTT. Its translation is CSVAPMWLMGNPGELFF. The chain employs TRBV29-1 and TRBJ2-2; D gene uncertain. The V gene's germline CDR1 is SQVTM and CDR2 ANQGSEA. The CDR3 contains 17 residues.